One and the same sample provided the 8 T cell receptor beta chains below, sequenced in a study of patients and donors after allogeneic stem cell transplantation. MiXCR was run by TCRdb on the RT-PCR reads, yielding one entry per CDR3 protein. This table holds roughly 880,000 distinct CDR3 sequences, more than 15% found once. Sequences were obtained from blood, either unsorted or a sorted T cell fraction (not recorded which). The receptor source for this set is a human donor who was either an allogeneic HSCT recipient or a stem cell or donor lymphocyte infusion donor (not recorded which). It is not recorded whose cells these are; they may come from a transplant donor.

The sample holds a few counts of this clonotype. The chain employs TRBV11-2 and TRBJ2-1, with 9 bases aligning to TRBD1. V gave up 2 bases and J gave up 7 bases; unmatched junction bases: 18. Germline V lookup: CDR1 SGHAT, CDR2 FQNNGV. CDR3 length equals 19 residues. CDR3 sequence (DNA): TGTGCCAGCAGCTTATTCTCAAAGAAAGGGACAGGGCAAAGGAATGAGCAGTTCTTC. Translated, it gives CASSLFSKKGTGQRNEQFF.

The chain carries TRBV7-6 and TRBJ1-1; the D gene is possibly TRBD1 (6 bases). Per germline, CDR1 SGHVS and CDR2 FNYEAQ. Trimming pared 1 base from V and 7 bases from J, leaving 16 bases between. The CDR3 spans 15 residues. CDR3 nucleotides: TGTGCCAGCAGCTTAGAAGGGGGGGTAGTACTTGAAGCTTTCTTT. This codes for CASSLEGGVVLEAFF.

This clonotype was counted many times. The genes are TRBV20-1 and TRBJ2-3; D ambiguous. The CDR3 contains 12 residues. Trimming shortened V by 6 bases and J by 1 base, and 8 bases separated the two germline ends. CDR1 is DFQATT and CDR2 is SNEGSKA in the germline V gene (reference sequence). Written as DNA, the CDR3 is TGCAGTGCCGGCCGGGGCACAGATACGCAGTATTTT. This gives the protein CSAGRGTDTQYF.

In this sample, this clonotype turned up a few times. The genes are TRBV29-1 and TRBJ2-5; a weak D match, TRBD2 (6 bases). The CDR3 covers 13 residues. The germline V and J ends were trimmed by 5 bases and 4 bases, with 14 bases remaining between them. The germline gives CDR1 SQVTM, CDR2 ANQGSEA. The chain's CDR3 is CSVTTAGLETQYF. The CDR3 nucleotides are TGCAGCGTTACTACGGCGGGGCTAGAGACCCAGTACTTC.

This clonotype has ten or more counts. The CDR3 nucleotides read TGTGCCAGCGGGACAGGAGGCTACGAGCAGTACTTC. Translating it yields CASGTGGYEQYF. This chain joins TRBV12-3 or TRBV12-4 and TRBJ2-7, with 8 bases lining up with TRBD1. V lost 8 bases to trimming and J lost 3 bases; unmatched junction nucleotides: 3. The length of the CDR3 is 12 residues.

V gene TRBV4-2 combines with J gene TRBJ2-1; 10 bases align to TRBD2. The CDR3 contains 15 residues. Losses at the gene ends were 0 bases for V and 11 bases for J; bases not matched to a gene: 7. Germline lookup yields CDR1 LGHNA and CDR2 YNFKEQ. The CDR3 spells CASSQDEAGGPQQFF. DNA for the CDR3: TGTGCCAGCAGCCAAGATGAAGCGGGAGGGCCGCAGCAGTTCTTC.

The sample holds a few counts of this clonotype. The CDR3 DNA is TGTGCCAGCAGCAAAGAGGTTGGGAGACAGCTTAGGGCAACGAACACCGGGGAGCTGTTTTTT. This codes for CASSKEVGRQLRATNTGELFF. V and J are TRBV21-1 and TRBJ2-2; the D segment call TRBD1 is taken from the table without a DNA check. TRBV21-1 is a listed pseudogene. There are 21 residues in the CDR3.

This clonotype was counted at least ten times. V gene TRBV12-3 or TRBV12-4 combines with J gene TRBJ2-2; a possible D gene is TRBD2 (6 bases). With 7 bases removed from V and 4 bases from J, the gap between germline ends came to 16 bases. The CDR3 is 15 amino acids. DNA for the CDR3: TGTGCCAGCATCCCACTAGCCGGCGGCACCGGGGAGCTGTTTTTT. Translated, it gives CASIPLAGGTGELFF.